This is a list of T cell receptor beta chains from one sample in a study of Ad26.COV2.S vaccination and SARS-CoV-2 variants. The method was immunoSEQ multiplex PCR; TCRdb's version includes in-frame clones alone and lacks a portion of them. The repertoire includes about 400,000 clones, approximately 86% of them detected once, and approximately 3.7% sits in the top ten. Material: peripheral blood, obtained in a trial of Ad26.COV2.S vaccine versus placebo. Receptors originate from a person aged 18-60 years who received the Ad26.COV2.S COVID-19 vaccine or a placebo. Each CDR3 is given with its conserved first and last residue. Each record gives: D gene, V gene, clone size, J gene, CDR3 protein, CDR3 DNA. A D gene is named only where the DNA matches it firmly. The size field is filled for only some rows; it gives once, few, many or a size class.

>-|TRBV7-9|-|TRBJ2-3
CASSLFEGTDTQYF
TGTGCCAGCAGCTTATTTGAGGGCACAGATACGCAGTATTTT
>TRBD2|TRBV6-1|-|TRBJ2-5
CASSEDVVGGLAQETQYF
TGTGCCAGCAGTGAAGACGTTGTTGGGGGACTAGCCCAAGAGACCCAGTACTTC
>-|TRBV27|-|TRBJ1-5
CASSFSVSSPQHF
TGTGCCAGCAGTTTTTCGGTTTCATCGCCCCAGCATTTT
>-|TRBV11-2|-|TRBJ1-4
CASSFNPGEGWEKLFF
TGTGCCAGCAGCTTCAACCCCGGGGAAGGGTGGGAAAAACTGTTTTTT
>-|TRBV5-5|-|TRBJ2-7
CASLDSSYEQYF
TGTGCCAGCTTGGACAGTTCCTACGAGCAGTACTTC
>-|TRBV3-1/TRBV3-2|-|TRBJ2-2
CASSQEPGASETGELFF
TGTGCCAGCAGCCAAGAGCCGGGGGCCTCCGAGACCGGGGAGCTGTTTTTT
>-|TRBV7-6|-|TRBJ1-4
CASSLGTGLQNEKLFF
TGTGCCAGCAGCTTAGGTACAGGCCTACAAAATGAAAAACTGTTTTTT
>-|TRBV18|-|TRBJ1-1
CASSSFSGVNTEAFF
TGTGCCAGCTCATCGTTTTCGGGAGTGAACACTGAAGCTTTCTTT
>-|TRBV2|-|TRBJ2-3
CASSVTDTQYF
TGTGCCAGCAGCGTCACAGATACGCAGTATTTT
>-|TRBV7-6|once|TRBJ2-3
CASSPTAVDTQYF
TGTGCCAGCAGCCCAACCGCAGTAGATACGCAGTATTTT
>-|TRBV7-9|few|TRBJ2-7
CASSPGRSSYEQYF
TGTGCCAGCAGCCCCGGTAGAAGCTCCTACGAGCAGTACTTC
>-|TRBV2|-|TRBJ2-3
CASSPGLGADTQYF
TGTGCCAGCAGCCCAGGGTTAGGAGCAGATACGCAGTATTTT
>TRBD1|TRBV7-9|-|TRBJ1-5
CASSRTGDGNQPQHF
TGTGCCAGCAGCCGGACAGGCGATGGCAATCAGCCCCAGCATTTT
>TRBD2|TRBV6-5|-|TRBJ2-1
CASSSSGGALNEQFF
TGTGCCAGCAGTTCTAGCGGGGGGGCCCTCAATGAGCAGTTCTTC
>-|TRBV3-1/TRBV3-2|-|TRBJ1-1
CASSQRQETRAFF
TGTGCCAGCAGCCAAAGACAGGAAACTAGGGCTTTCTTT
>-|TRBV19|-|TRBJ1-2
CASSLTDNYGYTF
TGTGCCAGTAGTCTGACGGATAACTATGGCTACACCTTC
>-|TRBV7-2|-|TRBJ1-2
CASSLVFGQQFYGYTF
TGTGCCAGCAGCTTAGTGTTTGGACAGCAGTTCTATGGCTACACCTTC
>-|TRBV4-1|-|TRBJ2-7
CASSQDGKGSEQYF
TGCGCCAGCAGCCAAGATGGGAAGGGCTCCGAGCAGTACTTC
>-|TRBV7-9|-|TRBJ2-1
CASSLGTVNEQFF
TGTGCCAGCAGCTTAGGGACAGTCAATGAGCAGTTCTTC
>TRBD1|TRBV10-2|once|TRBJ1-6
CASSEAGGDSPLHF
TGCGCCAGCAGTGAGGCAGGGGGGGATTCACCCCTCCACTTT
>-|TRBV10-3|-|TRBJ1-6
CAIANGRDNSPLHF
TGTGCCATCGCAAACGGGAGAGATAATTCACCCCTCCACTTT
>-|TRBV5-1|many|TRBJ1-2
CASSSTQGGYGYTF
TGCGCCAGCAGCTCCACCCAGGGTGGCTATGGCTACACCTTC
>-|TRBV6-5|-|TRBJ1-2
CASSYSIQGNYGYTF
TGTGCCAGCAGTTACTCGATTCAGGGCAACTATGGCTACACCTTC
>-|TRBV7-6|few|TRBJ1-1
CASSLYMNTEAFF
TGTGCCAGCAGCTTATACATGAACACTGAAGCTTTCTTT
>TRBD1|TRBV7-6|-|TRBJ2-4
CASSQLSRDSSKNIQYF
TGTGCCAGCAGCCAGCTGTCCCGGGACAGCTCCAAAAACATTCAGTACTTC
>-|TRBV3-1/TRBV3-2|-|TRBJ1-5
CASSTGSAQPQHF
TGTGCCAGCAGTACAGGTTCTGCTCAGCCCCAGCATTTT
>-|TRBV11-2|-|TRBJ2-7
CASSQLDKAYEQYF
TGTGCCAGCAGCCAACTCGACAAGGCCTACGAGCAGTACTTC
>-|TRBV18|-|TRBJ1-4
CASSPEGEVNEKLFF
TGTGCCAGCTCACCAGAGGGAGAGGTTAATGAAAAACTGTTTTTT
>-|TRBV6-5|-|TRBJ1-1
CASGEGSAEYTEAFF
TGTGCCAGCGGAGAGGGATCTGCTGAGTACACTGAAGCTTTCTTT
>TRBD2|TRBV24-1|-|TRBJ2-1
CATSESRLAGGGNEQFF
TGTGCCACCAGTGAATCGAGACTAGCGGGGGGAGGCAATGAGCAGTTCTTC
>TRBD2|TRBV10-3|-|TRBJ2-1
CAISDLAGVDNEQFF
TGTGCCATCAGTGACCTAGCGGGGGTGGACAATGAGCAGTTCTTC
>-|TRBV6-2/TRBV6-3|-|TRBJ2-5
CASSYHYTTQETQYF
TGTGCCAGCAGTTACCACTACACTACTCAAGAGACCCAGTACTTC
>TRBD2|TRBV15|-|TRBJ2-7
CATSSTPGTSGPLYEQYF
TGTGCCACCAGCAGTACCCCCGGGACTAGCGGGCCTTTATACGAGCAGTACTTC
>-|TRBV18|-|TRBJ1-4
CASSLGREGEKLFF
TGTGCCAGCTCACTTGGACGAGAGGGGGAAAAACTGTTTTTT
>-|TRBV19|few|TRBJ2-7
CASSRGQTPEQYF
TGTGCCAGTAGTCGGGGACAAACGCCTGAGCAGTACTTC
>TRBD1|TRBV11-2|-|TRBJ1-3
CASSLFLRGRQPRNTIYF
TGTGCCAGCAGCTTATTCCTCAGGGGGCGCCAGCCCCGAAACACCATATATTTT
>TRBD1|TRBV18|-|TRBJ1-5
CASSPTGDLNQPQHF
TGTGCCAGCTCACCGACAGGGGACCTAAATCAGCCCCAGCATTTT
>-|TRBV2|-|TRBJ1-5
CASSEGQQPQHF
TGTGCCAGCAGTGAAGGTCAGCAGCCCCAGCATTTT
>-|TRBV27|few|TRBJ1-6
CASSLIGGGSPLHF
TGTGCCAGCAGTTTAATTGGCGGAGGTTCACCCCTCCACTTT
>-|TRBV6-1|-|TRBJ1-5
CASSAQGGISNQPQHF
TGTGCCAGCAGTGCACAGGGAGGAATATCAAATCAGCCCCAGCATTTT
>-|TRBV7-8|-|TRBJ2-1
CASSFERAFYNEQFF
TGTGCCAGCAGCTTTGAGCGGGCCTTTTACAATGAGCAGTTCTTC
>-|TRBV5-1|-|TRBJ1-1
CASSLAPPNTEAFF
TGCGCCAGCAGCTTGGCCCCACCGAACACTGAAGCTTTCTTT